This is a list of T cell receptor beta chains from one sample in a study of cytomegalovirus exposure and HLA in healthy donors. Profiled with immunoSEQ multiplex PCR; TCRdb holds only in-frame clones, not every one. The sample contains some 220,000 clones, around 89% of which appear only once. Sequenced sample: PBMCs. These receptors all come from a woman aged 18-29 years in good health and CMV-seronegative. Both conserved end residues are part of each CDR3. Fields, in order: D gene, V gene, J gene, clone size, CDR3 protein, CDR3 DNA. The D gene is left open where the match is weak. Not all rows give a size; the values are once, few, many and, for expanded clones, a class.

>TRBD1|TRBV27|TRBJ2-7|.
CASSLWSGGPFEQYF
TGTGCCAGCAGTTTATGGTCAGGGGGCCCTTTCGAGCAGTACTTC
>.|TRBV5-1|TRBJ1-3|once
CASSPKGESTGNTIYF
TGCGCCAGCAGTCCGAAGGGAGAAAGCACTGGAAACACCATATATTTT
>TRBD1|TRBV5-6|TRBJ1-1|once
CASSFIGGNTEAFF
TGTGCCAGCAGCTTTATAGGGGGCAACACTGAAGCTTTCTTT
>.|TRBV11-2|TRBJ1-2|.
CASSDHRSRGGGYTF
TGTGCCAGCAGCGACCACCGCAGCAGGGGCGGTGGCTACACCTTC
>.|TRBV12-5|TRBJ1-4|.
CASGLVKRSEKLFF
TGTGCTAGTGGTTTGGTAAAGCGTAGTGAAAAACTGTTTTTT
>.|TRBV5-6|TRBJ2-2|.
CASSPFSGNSLITGELFF
TGTGCCAGCAGCCCCTTCTCAGGGAACAGTTTGATCACCGGGGAGCTGTTTTTT
>.|TRBV10-3|TRBJ2-7|.
CVTSTELDEQYF
TGTGTCACTAGTACAGAGCTCGACGAGCAGTACTTC
>TRBD2|TRBV6-5|TRBJ2-2|.
CASSKLATNTGELFF
TGTGCCAGCAGTAAACTAGCGACAAACACCGGGGAGCTGTTTTTT
>TRBD1|TRBV9|TRBJ2-3|.
CASSVAGTGTTDTQYF
TGTGCCAGCAGCGTAGCCGGGACAGGGACCACAGATACGCAGTATTTT
>.|TRBV2|TRBJ1-2|once
CASRSGPGGGYTF
TGTGCCAGCAGGTCTGGGCCCGGGGGTGGCTACACCTTC
>TRBD1|TRBV30|TRBJ2-3|.
CAWSPKRGQGSTDTQYF
TGTGCCTGGAGTCCAAAAAGGGGGCAGGGGAGCACAGATACGCAGTATTTT
>TRBD1|TRBV10-1|TRBJ1-1|.
CASSRDRFTEAFF
TGCGCCAGCTCCCGGGACAGGTTCACTGAAGCTTTCTTT
>TRBD2|TRBV27|TRBJ2-1|.
CASSPTRLAGGPDEQFF
TGTGCCAGCAGTCCCACACGACTAGCGGGAGGGCCAGATGAGCAGTTCTTC
>TRBD1|TRBV2|TRBJ2-7|.
CASSAYRGPYEQYF
TGTGCCAGCAGCGCGTACAGGGGGCCCTACGAGCAGTACTTC
>.|TRBV6-5|TRBJ2-7|.
CASSYSVSPYEQYF
TGTGCCAGCAGTTACTCCGTTTCGCCCTACGAGCAGTACTTC
>TRBD1|TRBV25-1|TRBJ2-5|once
CASSELGTGVRETQYF
TGTGCCAGCAGTGAATTAGGGACAGGGGTTCGAGAGACCCAGTACTTC
>TRBD1|TRBV7-2|TRBJ2-7|.
CASSPRQGPYEQYF
TGTGCCAGCAGCCCAAGACAGGGCCCCTACGAGCAGTACTTC
>TRBD2|TRBV14|TRBJ2-7|.
CASSQGARRLAGGYEQYF
TGTGCCAGCAGCCAAGGCGCCCGCCGACTAGCGGGGGGGTACGAGCAGTACTTC
>.|TRBV7-3|TRBJ1-1|once
CASSSWTGTEAFF
TGTGCCAGCAGCTCCTGGACTGGTACTGAAGCTTTCTTT
>TRBD2|TRBV2|TRBJ2-1|.
CASLEAAGGPYNEQFF
TGTGCCAGCCTCGAAGCCGCGGGGGGCCCGTACAATGAGCAGTTCTTC
>TRBD1|TRBV9|TRBJ2-5|.
CASSPRGTVQETQYF
TGTGCCAGCAGCCCCAGGGGGACAGTGCAAGAGACCCAGTACTTC
>.|TRBV7-9|TRBJ1-2|once
CASSLGLNCGYTF
TGTGCCAGCAGCTTAGGTCTCAACTGTGGCTACACCTTC
>TRBD1|TRBV7-9|TRBJ2-7|.
CASSRRDRGHEQYF
TGTGCCAGCAGTCGCCGGGACAGGGGACACGAGCAGTACTTC
>TRBD1|TRBV18|TRBJ1-5|.
CASSLRIRQGIGGNQPQHF
TGTGCCAGCTCACTACGAATCAGACAGGGGATTGGGGGCAATCAGCCCCAGCATTTT
>.|TRBV4-2|TRBJ2-1|.
CASSQDLWGGIGNEQFF
TGTGCCAGCAGCCAAGATCTGTGGGGCGGGATAGGCAATGAGCAGTTCTTC
>.|TRBV5-1|TRBJ2-3|.
CASSLGTSTDTQYF
TGCGCCAGCAGCCTCGGGACTTCCACAGATACGCAGTATTTT
>.|TRBV7-8|TRBJ2-1|.
CASSLGAGASSYNEQLF
TGTGCCAGCAGCTTAGGTGCAGGCGCTAGCTCCTACAATGAGCAGCTCTTC
>.|TRBV30|TRBJ1-5|.
CAWSGTAHSNQPQHF
TGTGCCTGGAGTGGGACAGCGCATAGCAATCAGCCCCAGCATTTT
>.|TRBV27|TRBJ2-5|.
CASSFRGYQETQYF
TGTGCCAGCAGTTTTAGGGGGTACCAAGAGACCCAGTACTTC
>TRBD2|TRBV4-3|TRBJ2-2|.
CASSQDLAGSTGELFF
TGCGCCAGCAGCCAAGATCTAGCGGGATCCACCGGGGAGCTGTTTTTT